This T cell receptor beta chain was captured by sequencing in a study of T cells in localized non-small cell lung cancer. Study-wide results and caveats: Adjacent lung exhibited a median of about 57 among the 100 most abundant tumor clones.

CDR3 length equals 14 residues. In germline, CDR1 is MDHEN, CDR2 SYDVKM. V was trimmed by 3 bases and J by 4 bases, leaving 10 bases between them. This table comes from immunoSEQ multiplex PCR, and its TCRdb copy is limited to in-frame clones, with some not included. The table lists 2,500 to 3,000 clones, 15% to 25% of them singletons. Only a few counts were recorded for this clone. What it recognizes is unknown. The TCR sequence derives from a male donor older than 55 with stage II squamous cell lung carcinoma. The chain recombines TRBV28 with TRBJ1-3; D unclear. Sequencing used lung tumor tissue, obtained before any cancer treatment. CDR3 DNA: TGTGCCAGCAGTTTGAACAGCGGGGGAAACACCATATATTTT. This codes for CASSLNSGGNTIYF.